This T cell receptor (beta chain) was sequenced during a study of radiation and T cells in renal cell carcinoma. Whole-study results and caveats: In blood, top tumor clones expanded by 2 weeks, shrinking by 4.

As to this clone: Its specificity is unknown.

Documented time point: baseline pretreatment blood. The treatment: 15 Gy SBRT to primary tumor, nephrectomy 4 weeks later. Clear cell pathology was present in this patient's renal cell carcinoma. Sequenced by immunoSEQ multiplex PCR; TCRdb stores in-frame clones only, minus some. The table has over 45,000 clones, roughly three quarters seen once. Germline CDR1 MNHEY, CDR2 SMNVEV (reference sequence). Trimming shortened V by 1 base and J by 0 bases, and 13 bases separated the two germline ends. The CDR3 consists of 18 residues. The rearrangement joins TRBV27 to TRBJ1-6; possible D gene TRBD1, 6 bases. The sequences come from blood, collected from a patient whose treatment included radiotherapy and nephrectomy. This sequence was found in a man aged 55 to 70 with renal cell carcinoma. DNA of the CDR3: TGTGCCAGCAGTTTATTATCCCAGGGGAGCTCCTATAATTCACCCCTCCACTTT. The encoded protein is CASSLLSQGSSYNSPLHF.